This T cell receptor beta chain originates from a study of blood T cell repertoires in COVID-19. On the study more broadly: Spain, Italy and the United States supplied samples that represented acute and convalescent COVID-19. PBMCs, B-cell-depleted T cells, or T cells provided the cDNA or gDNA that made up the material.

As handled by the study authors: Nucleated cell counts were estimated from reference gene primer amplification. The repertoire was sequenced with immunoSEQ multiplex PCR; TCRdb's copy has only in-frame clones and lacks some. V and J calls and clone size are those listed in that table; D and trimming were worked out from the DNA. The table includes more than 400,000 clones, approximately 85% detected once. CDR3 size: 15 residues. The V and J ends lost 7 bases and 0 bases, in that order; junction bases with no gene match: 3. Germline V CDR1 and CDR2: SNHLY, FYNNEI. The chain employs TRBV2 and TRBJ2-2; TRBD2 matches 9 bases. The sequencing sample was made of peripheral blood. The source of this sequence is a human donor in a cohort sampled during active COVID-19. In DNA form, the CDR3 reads TGTGCCAGCAATATAGCGGGAGCGAACACCGGGGAGCTGTTTTTT. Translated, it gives CASNIAGANTGELFF.